The 29 T cell receptor beta chains given below trace back to one sample, sequenced in a study of blood T cell repertoires in COVID-19. TCRdb's table, derived via immunoSEQ multiplex PCR, lists solely in-frame clones and lacks some. This table has 100,000 to 150,000 clones, approximately 86% appearing once. Material: peripheral blood. These receptors all come from a woman between 65 and 79 years old with COVID-19, enrolled during active disease.

As regards this clone: The same CDR3 also results from other DNA sequences found in this sample. The chain uses TRBV19 and TRBJ2-2; TRBD1 agrees at 8 bases. Losses at the gene ends were 6 bases for V and 4 bases for J; bases not matched to a gene: 4. This CDR3 has 14 residues. Germline lookup yields CDR1 LNHDA and CDR2 SQIVND (reference sequence). The CDR3 sequence is CASRVQGGTGELFF. CDR3 DNA sequence: TGTGCCAGTAGAGTACAGGGGGGCACCGGGGAGCTGTTTTTT.

The rearrangement links TRBV6-4 to TRBJ2-3, with D possibly matching TRBD1 (6 bases). V dropped 6 bases and J dropped 3 bases, with 10 bases sitting between them. Germline V gene sequence: CDR1 MRHNA, CDR2 SNTAGT. The CDR3 consists of 13 residues. DNA for the CDR3: TGTGCCAGCAGACAGGGTGGGACAGATACGCAGTATTTT. This encodes CASRQGGTDTQYF.

J is TRBJ1-6 and V is TRBV3-1 (or the pseudogene TRBV3-2); no clear D. The germline V gene encodes CDR1 LGHDT and CDR2 YNNKEL (reference sequence). Trimming removed 1 base at V and 7 bases at J, with 8 bases between. The CDR3 has 14 residues. The chain's CDR3 is CASSQGSGNSPLHF. The CDR3 DNA sequence: TGTGCCAGCAGCCAAGGGTCCGGGAATTCACCCCTCCACTTT.

This clone was seen once. J is TRBJ1-3 and V is TRBV3-1 (or the pseudogene TRBV3-2); possibly TRBD1 for D (5 bases). Trimming shortened V by 1 base and J by 6 bases, and 10 bases separated the two germline ends. Germline V lookup: CDR1 LGHDT, CDR2 YNNKEL (reference sequence). This CDR3 has 14 amino acids. The CDR3 spells CASSQAAGTNTIYF. The CDR3 DNA reads as TGTGCCAGCAGCCAAGCCGCGGGGACAAACACCATATATTTT.

The J gene is TRBJ1-5, the V gene TRBV28, with D possibly matching TRBD1 (5 bases). This CDR3 spans 16 amino acids. Trimming removed 2 bases from V and 1 base from J, with 12 bases in between. Germline lookup yields CDR1 MDHEN and CDR2 SYDVKM. The CDR3 here is CASSLRGGKSNQPQHF. CDR3 coding DNA: TGTGCCAGCAGTTTAAGGGGTGGGAAGAGCAATCAGCCCCAGCATTTT.

Only one count was recorded for this clone. The chain couples TRBV19 to TRBJ1-4, with D possibly matching TRBD1 (5 bases). CDR1 is LNHDA and CDR2 is SQIVND in the germline V gene (reference sequence). V lost 3 bases and J 3 bases, leaving 11 bases between the germline ends. The CDR3 contains 15 residues. CDR3 in amino acids: CASSIRQGPNEKLFF. Written as DNA, the CDR3 is TGTGCCAGTAGTATCCGGCAGGGCCCTAATGAAAAACTGTTTTTT. The full variable domain, rest sourced from reference TRBV19 and TRBJ1-4, is DGGITQSPKYLFRKEGQNVTLSCEQNLNHDAMYWYRQDPGQGLRLIYYSQIVNDFQKGDIAEGYSVSREKKESFPLTVTSAQKNPTAFYLCASSIRQGPNEKLFFGSGTQLSVL.

Written as DNA, the CDR3 is TGTGCCAGCAGTTACTCGTCTTCGCGCGGCTACACCTTC. Its translation is CASSYSSSRGYTF. The V call is TRBV6-2 or TRBV6-3, the J call TRBJ1-2, with D unclear. Germline CDR1 is MNHEY and CDR2 is SVGEGT. CDR3 length: 13 amino acids. The V and J ends lost 0 bases and 8 bases respectively, with 10 bases between them.

CDR3: CASSPRGDRGPHSTEAFF. The CDR3 nucleotides read TGTGCCAGCTCACCTAGGGGGGACAGGGGACCCCACAGCACTGAAGCTTTCTTT. The chain joins TRBV18 to TRBJ1-1; 10 bases are a match to TRBD1. Germline V CDR1 and CDR2: KGHSH, LQKENI. V dropped 3 bases and J dropped 4; count of bases not matched to a gene: 14. The CDR3 is 18 residues long.

V and J are TRBV6-6 and TRBJ1-1; D is uncertain. CDR1 is MNHNY and CDR2 is SVGAGI in the germline V gene (reference sequence). This CDR3 is 15 amino acids long. V lost 4 bases, J lost 4 bases, and 16 bases lay in between. The CDR3 nucleotides read TGTGCCAGCAGTTCACTGAGGGAGCGGGGCACTGAAGCTTTCTTT. Amino acids: CASSSLRERGTEAFF.

The chain employs TRBV13 and TRBJ2-7; 8 nucleotides agree with TRBD1. This CDR3 has 15 residues. Trimming took 4 bases from V and 4 from J; bases not matched to a gene: 9. CDR1 and CDR2 from the germline V gene are PRHDT and FYEKMQ (reference sequence). CDR3: CASSSRGQAEYEQYF. The CDR3 DNA is TGTGCCAGCAGCTCGCGGGGACAGGCGGAGTACGAGCAGTACTTC.

V and J are TRBV29-1 and TRBJ2-5, with 8 positions matching TRBD2. J lost 5 bases, V lost 5 bases, and 10 bases had no gene match. In germline, CDR1 is SQVTM, CDR2 ANQGSEA. This CDR3 region has 14 residues. The CDR3 bases are TGCAGCGTTAGAGCGGGACTAGATTCGGAGACCCAGTACTTC. Translating gives CSVRAGLDSETQYF.

V gene TRBV7-9 combines with J gene TRBJ1-3; TRBD1 matches at 7 bases. The CDR3 length is 16 residues. The germline V gene encodes CDR1 SEHNR and CDR2 FQNEAQ (reference sequence). V lost 3 bases, J lost 0 bases, and 5 bases stayed unmatched. DNA of the CDR3: TGTGCCAGCAGCTTGACGGACAGGAACTCTGGAAACACCATATATTTT. Translating it yields CASSLTDRNSGNTIYF.

This clone came up a few times. The rearrangement joins TRBV5-1 to TRBJ2-5, with a weak D call TRBD1 (5 bases). Trimming stripped 4 bases from V and 1 base from J, with 17 bases between. From germline, CDR1 is SGHRS and CDR2 YFSETQ. CDR3 length: 16 amino acids. The CDR3 region is CASSVQGEPRQETQYF. CDR3 DNA sequence: TGCGCCAGCAGCGTCCAGGGTGAGCCCCGCCAAGAGACCCAGTACTTC.

The genes are TRBV19 and TRBJ2-2; 7 bases are shared with TRBD1. Germline V gene lookup returns CDR1 LNHDA and CDR2 SQIVND (reference sequence). V was pared by 0 bases and J by 3 bases, with 10 bases of the junction left unmatched. The length of the CDR3 is 18 residues. CDR3 sequence: CASSIDLTGTAYTGELFF. CDR3 nucleotide sequence: TGTGCCAGTAGTATAGATCTAACCGGGACAGCCTACACCGGGGAGCTGTTTTTT.

This clone ranks as medium-sized. The chain joins TRBV5-5 to TRBJ2-5; a weak D match, TRBD2 (6 bases). The CDR3 is made up of 15 amino acids. Trimming removed 2 bases at V and 3 bases at J, with 14 bases between. The germline V gene encodes CDR1 SGHKS and CDR2 YYEKEE (reference sequence). This CDR3 reads CASSFAGTREETQYF. The CDR3 DNA sequence: TGTGCCAGCAGCTTCGCCGGGACTCGAGAAGAGACCCAGTACTTC.

The rearrangement links TRBV19 to TRBJ2-2; TRBD2 might be the D (5 bases). The V end lost 3 bases, the J end lost 6 bases, and 8 bases lay between the germline ends. The CDR3 length is 13 residues. Germline CDR1 and CDR2: LNHDA and SQIVND (reference sequence). The DNA of the CDR3 is TGTGCCAGTAGTATCGCGGGTCCCGGGGAGCTGTTTTTT. Translation: CASSIAGPGELFF.

This chain's CDR3 is CASSQDRRPTRSGYTF. As DNA, the CDR3 is TGTGCCAGCAGCCAAGATCGGCGTCCGACACGAAGTGGCTACACCTTC. The chain carries TRBV4-2 and TRBJ1-2; D gene ambiguous. Germline values: CDR1 LGHNA, CDR2 YNFKEQ. The CDR3 has 16 residues. V shed 0 bases and J shed 7 bases, with 18 bases lying between them.

This chain joins TRBV2 and TRBJ2-7, with TRBD1 identical over 7 bases. CDR1 is SNHLY and CDR2 is FYNNEI in the germline V gene. V gave up 7 bases and J gave up 7 bases; unmatched junction bases: 16. The CDR3 sequence is 15 residues long. CDR3 sequence reads: CASTRATGNLREQYF. DNA of the CDR3: TGTGCCAGCACAAGGGCGACAGGGAATCTTAGGGAGCAGTACTTC.

In this sample, this clone turned up once. The V and J genes are TRBV2 and TRBJ1-5; tentatively, D is TRBD1 (5 bases). CDR1 and CDR2 (germline): SNHLY, FYNNEI. There are 13 residues in the CDR3. Trimming pared 7 bases from V and 0 bases from J, leaving 7 bases between. CDR3 DNA sequence: TGTGCCAGCAAAGGGGATAGCAATCAGCCCCAGCATTTT. Translation: CASKGDSNQPQHF. The full variable domain, in which reference TRBV2 and TRBJ1-5 provide the parts outside the CDR3, is EPEVTQTPSHQVTQMGQEVILRCVPISNHLYFYWYRQILGQKVEFLVSFYNNEISEKSEIFDDQFSVERPDGSNFTLKIRSTKLEDSAMYFCASKGDSNQPQHFGDGTRLSIL.

The chain couples TRBV29-1 to TRBJ1-2; D may be TRBD1 (5 bases). Trimming shortened V by 6 bases and J by 6 bases, and 14 bases separated the two germline ends. CDR1 and CDR2 from the germline V gene are SQVTM and ANQGSEA. The CDR3 sequence is 12 residues long. CDR3: CSVVQGGDGYTF. For the CDR3, the DNA is TGCAGCGTCGTCCAGGGCGGCGATGGCTACACCTTC. The variable domain in full, completed from reference TRBV29-1 and TRBJ1-2, reads SAVISQKPSRDICQRGTSLTIQCQVDSQVTMMFWYRQQPGQSLTLIATANQGSEATYESGFVIDKFPISRPNLTFSTLTVSNMSPEDSSIYLCSVVQGGDGYTFGSGTRLTVV.

The rearrangement links TRBV5-1 to TRBJ2-3; 11 nucleotides agree with TRBD2. Looked up from germline, CDR1 is SGHRS and CDR2 is YFSETQ. The V segment lost 4 bases and the J segment 3 bases; nucleotides outside the gene matches: 7. The CDR3 extends over 16 amino acids. CDR3 in amino acids: CASSISTSGRTDTQYF. The CDR3 DNA reads as TGCGCCAGCAGCATTTCCACTAGCGGGAGAACAGATACGCAGTATTTT.

The J gene is TRBJ2-3, the V gene TRBV12-3 or TRBV12-4, with 11 nucleotides matching TRBD2. V shed 7 bases and J 3 bases; nucleotides not matched to a gene: 0. The CDR3 loop spans 13 amino acids. CDR3 protein: CASTSGGTDTQYF. The CDR3 DNA reads TGTGCCAGCACTAGCGGGGGGACAGATACGCAGTATTTT.

The chain carries TRBV7-9 and TRBJ2-7; TRBD1 matches 12 bases. The V and J ends lost 5 bases and 9 bases, in that order; junction bases with no gene match: 14. The CDR3 runs 16 residues. Germline-derived CDR1 and CDR2 are SEHNR and FQNEAQ (reference sequence). CDR3 DNA sequence: TGTGCCAGCAGCCCAGAGTGGGGACAGGGGGCTTCACGGCAGTACTTC. Amino acids: CASSPEWGQGASRQYF.

This sequence joins TRBV7-3 and TRBJ1-6; TRBD1 matches 8 bases. V lost 4 bases, J lost 13 bases, and 9 bases stayed unmatched. This CDR3 comprises 14 residues. From germline, CDR1 is SGHTA and CDR2 FQGTGA. The CDR3 spells CASSSGGRGSPLHF. CDR3 coding DNA: TGTGCCAGCAGCTCAGGGGGCAGGGGTTCGCCCCTCCACTTT.

There are many counts of this clone. This chain links TRBV2 with TRBJ2-7; 10 nucleotides agree with TRBD2. Germline values: CDR1 SNHLY, CDR2 FYNNEI. The V gene end was trimmed by 7 bases and the J gene end by 4 bases; junction bases not matched to a gene: 19. CDR3 size: 18 residues. The CDR3 protein is CASKRDGTASGGRYEQYF. CDR3 bases: TGTGCCAGCAAACGGGATGGGACGGCTAGCGGGGGACGTTACGAGCAGTACTTC.

This sequence joins TRBV3-1 (or the pseudogene TRBV3-2) and TRBJ1-2; no clear D. Germline V gene sequence: CDR1 LGHDT, CDR2 YNNKEL (reference sequence). Trimming took 6 bases from V and 3 from J, leaving 11 bases between them. The CDR3 is 13 amino acids. This CDR3 is CASSPGYDYGYTF. In nucleotides, the CDR3 is TGTGCCAGCAGTCCCGGGTACGACTATGGCTACACCTTC.

This chain connects TRBV2 to TRBJ2-1; 7 bases agree with TRBD2. The CDR3 length is 14 residues. In germline, CDR1 is SNHLY, CDR2 FYNNEI. With 10 bases clipped from V and 4 bases from J, the junction kept 10 bases outside the gene matches. The CDR3 DNA reads as TGTGCCACCCGGACTAGTTCTTTTTACAATGAGCAGTTCTTC. It codes for CATRTSSFYNEQFF.

The chain recombines TRBV15 with TRBJ2-7; TRBD2 matches 12 bases. Germline CDR1 and CDR2: LNHNV and YYDKDF (reference sequence). The CDR3 covers 14 residues. The V and J ends lost 5 bases and 2 bases, in that order; junction bases with no gene match: 1. CDR3 residues: CATSWTSGAYEQYF. DNA of the CDR3: TGTGCCACCAGCTGGACTAGCGGGGCCTACGAGCAGTACTTC.

The rearrangement uses TRBV18 and TRBJ1-1; D is unclear. The CDR3 length is 13 residues. V was trimmed by 5 bases and J by 3 bases, leaving 10 bases between them. Germline-derived CDR1 and CDR2 are KGHSH and LQKENI. Written as DNA, the CDR3 is TGTGCCAGCTCAAATATTTCGTACACTGAAGCTTTCTTT. It specifies CASSNISYTEAFF.